This entry is about one T cell receptor (beta chain). The antigen is not known. These data come from a study of T cell responses to AZD1222 COVID-19 vaccine. This CDR3 has 15 residues. The J segment lost 0 bases and the V segment lost 3 bases, leaving 5 bases of the junction unmatched. The germline V gene has CDR1 SNHLY and CDR2 FYNNEI. The data were produced by immunoSEQ multiplex PCR, yet TCRdb's version contains in-frame clones alone and is incomplete. Of nearly 100,000 clones listed, roughly 90% are singletons. Whole-study findings and limits: Clonal diversity may have been underestimated in mostly white British donors. Regions left unmutated in variants are reportedly the target of nearly half of spike-specific TCRs.

The sequence came from an adult in good health. Sequenced material: peripheral blood, taken on day 0 of AZD1222 vaccination. The rearrangement joins TRBV2 to TRBJ2-7; 7 nucleotides align to TRBD2. CDR3 in amino acids: CASSDPAGSSYEQYF. The CDR3 DNA reads as TGTGCCAGCAGTGATCCAGCGGGGAGCTCCTACGAGCAGTACTTC.